Described below is a single T cell receptor (beta chain) sequence and its context. Its antigen is unknown. CD8 cells regarded as naive lacked CD45RO, were positively chosen for CCR7, and omitted terminally differentiated effector memory CD45RA+ cells. Running of the assay took place at deep level. Sequencing was performed with immunoSEQ multiplex PCR; in TCRdb, only in-frame clones are kept and a portion is missing. The sample has over 2 million clones, about 95% seen once; the top ten hold around 1.1%. The data belong to a study of shared clonotypes between healthy human individuals. Germline V gene sequence: CDR1 SGHDN, CDR2 FVKESK. The CDR3 has 14 amino acids. V dropped 4 bases and J dropped 7 bases, with 13 bases sitting between them. Study-level findings and limits: Generally, naive subsets came out with larger estimated richness than memory subsets. Among non-shared clonotypes, generation probabilities were lower than among those shared by all four donors.

The TCR sequence derives from a man younger than 30 in good health. The sample taken for sequencing was naive CD8+ T cells sorted from blood. The chain carries TRBV14 and TRBJ2-2; D might be TRBD1 or TRBD2, each matching 5 bases. DNA of the CDR3: TGTGCCAGCAGCCCCGATTGGGGGTACGGGGAGCTGTTTTTT. This sequence encodes CASSPDWGYGELFF. Drawing the rest from reference TRBV14 and TRBJ2-2, the complete variable domain is EAGVTQFPSHSVIEKGQTVTLRCDPISGHDNLYWYRRVMGKEIKFLLHFVKESKQDESGMPNNRFLAERTGGTYSTLKVQPAELEDSGVYFCASSPDWGYGELFFGEGSRLTVL.